These T cell receptor beta chains were read from a single sample in a study of radiotherapy plus CTLA-4 blockade in lung cancer. The method was immunoSEQ multiplex PCR; TCRdb's version includes in-frame clones alone and lacks a portion of them. The sample has about 110,000 clones; more than 65% are singletons. The sequences come from peripheral blood, collected from a patient treated with radiotherapy plus ipilimumab. The receptor set was obtained from a human donor with non-small cell lung cancer that progressed on radiotherapy plus ipilimumab. Some clones in this sample may be carry-over from other donors' samples. Both conserved end residues are part of each CDR3. D genes are given only for firm matches. Size tells how often a clone was seen (once, few, many) or the class of an expanded clone, and some rows leave it out.

D gene	V gene	J gene	clone size	CDR3 DNA	CDR3 protein
TRBD2	TRBV7-2	TRBJ2-3	few	TGTGCCAGCAGCTTAATGCGGGGGGTAAGCACAGATACGCAGTATTTT	CASSLMRGVSTDTQYF
.	TRBV5-4	TRBJ1-3	.	TGTGCCAGCAGCCGACAGATAGCGGGGACTGGAAACACCATATATTTT	CASSRQIAGTGNTIYF
.	TRBV6-1	TRBJ1-3	.	TGTGCCAGCAGTGGACAGACAGTCTTCTCTGGAAACACCATATATTTT	CASSGQTVFSGNTIYF
TRBD1	TRBV4-2	TRBJ2-4	.	TGTGCCAGCAGCCAATACCAGGTGGGGCTGCAGGGGGCGTTGAGCCTAGCCAAAAACATTCAGTACTTC	CASSQYQVGLQGALSLAKNIQYF
.	TRBV14	TRBJ1-4	.	TGTGCCAGCAGCCGTCCGGGACAAATCAATGAAAAACTGTTTTTT	CASSRPGQINEKLFF
TRBD1	TRBV4-2	TRBJ1-5	few	TGTGCCAGCAGCCAAGACGGGACAGGTTATCAGCCCCAGCATTTT	CASSQDGTGYQPQHF
TRBD2	TRBV4-1	TRBJ2-1	once	TGCGCCAGCAGCCAAGGAAGGAGCGGGGGGCCCATCTACAATGAGCAGTTCTTC	CASSQGRSGGPIYNEQFF
.	TRBV27	TRBJ1-3	once	TGTGCCAAAAGGGGGGGAAACACCATATATTTT	CAKRGGNTIYF
TRBD1	TRBV7-2	TRBJ1-2	.	TGTGCCAGCAGCTTGAGACAGGGAGTCGGCTACACCTTC	CASSLRQGVGYTF
TRBD1	TRBV5-1	TRBJ2-3	.	TGCGCCAGCAGCAGAGACAGGGGAAGCACAGATACGCAGTATTTT	CASSRDRGSTDTQYF
TRBD2	TRBV27	TRBJ2-5	.	TGTGCCAGCAGTTCCCTAGGCGGGGGGGCGGGCAAGACCCAGTACTTC	CASSSLGGGAGKTQYF
.	TRBV7-3	TRBJ2-5	.	TGTGCCAGCAGCCTCATACCGGGGGTCCAAGAGACCCAGTACTTC	CASSLIPGVQETQYF
.	TRBV19	TRBJ1-1	.	TGTGCCAGTGAGGGGGGGGTGAATCTTTTCTTT	CASEGGVNLFF
.	TRBV7-2	TRBJ1-1	.	TGTGCCAGCAGCTTTAGCATGAACACTGAAGCTTTCTTT	CASSFSMNTEAFF
.	TRBV15	TRBJ2-1	few	TGTGCCACCAGCAGCAAGTACAATGAGCAGTTCTTC	CATSSKYNEQFF
.	TRBV6-1	TRBJ1-6	.	TGTGCCAGCTCGGACAGTTCTACCCTCCACTTT	CASSDSSTLHF
.	TRBV6-1	TRBJ2-7	few	TGTGCCAGCAGTTCTGGCATGGACTACGAGCAGTACTTC	CASSSGMDYEQYF
.	TRBV5-4	TRBJ2-1	.	TGTGCCAGCAGCTTCCCTCGATCCGTAGTTGCGCGCAATGAGCAGTTCTTC	CASSFPRSVVARNEQFF
TRBD1	TRBV5-1	TRBJ2-7	.	TGCGCCAGCAGCGACCGGACAGGGTTCGATGTGGGTGACGAGCAGTACTTC	CASSDRTGFDVGDEQYF
.	TRBV6-5	TRBJ2-1	.	TGTGCCAGCAGTTACTCGAAAACGGGAGTTTACAATGAGCAGTTCTTC	CASSYSKTGVYNEQFF
.	TRBV14	TRBJ1-2	.	TGTGCCAGCAGCCAAAATCCCAACTATGGCTACACCTTC	CASSQNPNYGYTF
.	TRBV7-6	TRBJ2-7	.	TGTGCCAGCAGCTTAGCATGGGGAAGTGCCTCCTACGAGCAGTACTTC	CASSLAWGSASYEQYF
.	TRBV5-5	TRBJ1-1	.	TGTGCCAGCAGCTTGCGTCTAGCTGGGGGCACTGAAGCTTTCTTT	CASSLRLAGGTEAFF
.	TRBV11-2	TRBJ2-7	few	TGTGCCAGCAGCTTAGAGCGTCTAGGCTCCTACGAGCAGTACTTC	CASSLERLGSYEQYF
.	TRBV9	TRBJ2-7	few	TGTGCCAGCAGCGATAGGGGGTCCGACGAGCAGTACTTC	CASSDRGSDEQYF
.	TRBV19	TRBJ1-5	.	TGTGCCAGTAGTCAAGTTGGCGTGGGCGGCAATCAGCCCCAGCATTTT	CASSQVGVGGNQPQHF
.	TRBV6-5	TRBJ1-3	.	TGTGCCAGCAGTTACTCGTTGCCAGGGGCGGCTCACACCATATATTTT	CASSYSLPGAAHTIYF
TRBD1	TRBV6-1	TRBJ2-7	.	TGTGCCAGCAGGGGACAGGATTCCTACGAGCAGTACTTC	CASRGQDSYEQYF
TRBD2	TRBV10-2	TRBJ2-7	.	TGCGCCAGCAGTGAGCCCAGCCTAGCGGGGGACTACGAGCAGTACTTC	CASSEPSLAGDYEQYF
.	TRBV6-6	TRBJ1-1	.	TGTGCCAGCAGTCTCTCCCCCGGCGAGGGAACTGAAGCTTTCTTT	CASSLSPGEGTEAFF
.	TRBV6-1	TRBJ2-5	.	TGTGCCAGCAGTGACACACCCGGACGGACACAAGAGACCCAGTACTTC	CASSDTPGRTQETQYF
.	TRBV18	TRBJ1-4	.	TGTGCCAGCTCACCACAACTCGGGGGGCAAAGTGAAAAACTGTTTTTT	CASSPQLGGQSEKLFF
TRBD1	TRBV7-9	TRBJ1-5	few	TGTGCCAGCACCCTGACAGGGTCCAATCAGCCCCAGCATTTT	CASTLTGSNQPQHF
.	TRBV5-1	TRBJ1-2	.	TGCGCCAGCAGCTTGGCGGGGGGCAGTCTTCCAGCTAACTATGGCTACACCTTC	CASSLAGGSLPANYGYTF
.	TRBV4-1	TRBJ1-1	.	TGCGCCAGCAGCCCCAGACGTGGGGAGACAGCTTTCTTT	CASSPRRGETAFF
TRBD2	TRBV27	TRBJ2-7	.	TGTGCCAGCAGTTTATTAGCGGGTTATCACTACGAGCAGTACTTC	CASSLLAGYHYEQYF
.	TRBV19	TRBJ2-7	.	TGTGCCAGTAGTGACCCCCGGGACGGAGGCCACTACGAACAGTACTTC	CASSDPRDGGHYEQYF
.	TRBV20-1	TRBJ2-5	.	TGCAGTGCCCTCACACAAGAGACCCAGTACTTC	CSALTQETQYF
.	TRBV7-6	TRBJ2-7	few	TGTGCCAGCAGCCCCACAGCGGGACACCTATACGAGCAGTACTTC	CASSPTAGHLYEQYF
.	TRBV2	TRBJ2-2	.	TGTGCCAGCAGTAGACCCGGGACAACTAGCGGGGAGCTGTTTTTT	CASSRPGTTSGELFF
TRBD2	TRBV5-4	TRBJ2-5	once	TGTGCCAGCAGCTTGAGACTAGCGGGGGAAGAGACCCAGTACTTC	CASSLRLAGEETQYF
TRBD2	TRBV5-1	TRBJ2-3	.	TGCGCCAGCAGACGGCTAGCGGGGGGCGCTAGCACAGATACGCAGTATTTT	CASRRLAGGASTDTQYF
TRBD2	TRBV19	TRBJ2-1	.	TGTGCCAGTAGTATTGGACTAGCGGGGTTCAATGAGCAGTTCTTC	CASSIGLAGFNEQFF
.	TRBV11-2	TRBJ2-3	.	TGTGCCAGCAGCTTGGGCAGTACAGATACGCAGTATTTT	CASSLGSTDTQYF
.	TRBV4-3	TRBJ1-2	few	TGCGCCAGCAGCCCGGAGTGGGACTATGGCTACACCTTC	CASSPEWDYGYTF
TRBD1	TRBV7-2	TRBJ1-2	.	TGTGCCAGCAGCTTCCAGGGACAGGGGAGCTATGGCTACACCTTC	CASSFQGQGSYGYTF
TRBD2	TRBV5-1	TRBJ2-5	.	TGCGCCAGCAGCTTGGGGAGCGGGGGGGAAGAGACCCAGTACTTC	CASSLGSGGEETQYF
.	TRBV19	TRBJ2-3	.	TGTGCCAGTAGTGATACAGGTCGAGATACGCAGTATTTT	CASSDTGRDTQYF
.	TRBV14	TRBJ2-6	few	TGTGCCAGCAGCAGGGATTGGTATCTGACAAAGTCGGGCCAACGTCCTGACTTC	CASSRDWYLTKSGQRPDF
TRBD1	TRBV6-4	TRBJ2-7	.	TGTGCCAGCGGATCCATCCAGGGACAGGGGTCGCAGCAGTACTTC	CASGSIQGQGSQQYF
TRBD1	TRBV6-5	TRBJ2-1	.	TGTGCCACCTCCGGGACAGGAGGGAAGAATGAGCAGTTCTTC	CATSGTGGKNEQFF
.	TRBV7-3	TRBJ2-7	.	TGTGCCAGCAGCTTTAGACCTCCCCCACCCCGCGGGACAAGCTCCTACGAGCAGTACTTC	CASSFRPPPPRGTSSYEQYF
.	TRBV7-2	TRBJ2-7	.	TGTGCCAGCAGCTTAGAGTTTGGGAGGCAGTACTTC	CASSLEFGRQYF
TRBD2	TRBV19	TRBJ2-3	.	TGTGCCAGTAGTGCTAGCGGGGTGAGGATGGGTCTAGATACGCAGTATTTT	CASSASGVRMGLDTQYF
.	TRBV6-5	TRBJ1-6	few	TGTGCCAGCAGTTACTTGATCGGAAATTCACCCCTCCACTTT	CASSYLIGNSPLHF
.	TRBV11-2	TRBJ1-6	few	TGTGCCAGCAGCTTAGTTGGGATAGGGTCACCCCTCCACTTT	CASSLVGIGSPLHF